This TCR beta chain derives from a study of T cells in Graves' hyperthyroidism and ophthalmopathy. In the study overall: Peripheral blood was taken when the disease was first diagnosed, before any treatment began.

Amplification of TCR beta CDR3 regions used RNA as the template. The primer set for the first-round RT-PCR of the TCR CDR3 was HTBI. TCRdb reprocessed the multiplex PCR reads via MiXCR and lists one record per CDR3 protein. The sample consists of fewer than 450,000 distinct CDR3 sequences, about a sixth of them appearing once. This clonotype was seen ten or more times. The receptor's source is a woman aged 25 to 39 with Graves' hyperthyroidism that later progressed to Graves' ophthalmopathy. Sequencing was carried out using blood.

This CDR3 reads CASLVAGAQETQYF. CDR3 coding DNA: TGTGCCAGCCTTGTAGCGGGGGCCCAAGAGACCCAGTACTTC. V and J are TRBV5-4 and TRBJ2-5, with 9 nucleotides matching TRBD2. Germline V gene data show CDR1 as SGHNT and CDR2 as YYREEE (reference sequence). The length of the CDR3 is 14 residues. V trimming: 7 bases; J trimming: 1 base; junction bases outside the gene matches: 5. The full variable domain, rest sourced from reference TRBV5-4 and TRBJ2-5, is ETGVTQSPTHLIKTRGQQVTLRCSSQSGHNTVSWYQQALGQGPQFIFQYYREEENGRGNFPPRFSGLQFPNYSSELNVNALELDDSALYLCASLVAGAQETQYFGPGTRLLVL.